These T cell receptor beta chains were read from a single sample in a study of T-cell reconstitution after alpha-beta-depleted transplantation in children. TCRdb independently ran MiXCR on the PCR reads; one entry per CDR3 protein. The sample has hundreds of thousands of distinct CDR3 sequences; roughly 13% are singletons. The sample here was PBMCs, mostly from graft donor cells, taken 360 days after TCRalphabeta/CD19-depleted stem cell transplant. The receptors derive from a male patient under 18 who had a stem cell transplant for acute myeloid leukemia, so the T cells may come from the graft donor. The CDR3 runs from the conserved cysteine through the conserved F or W. A D gene is named only where the DNA matches it firmly. Not all rows give a size; the values are once, few, many and, for expanded clones, a class.

D gene: TRBD1
J gene: TRBJ2-5
clone size: many
V gene: TRBV11-2
CDR3 DNA: TGTGCCAGCAGTCAACAGGGACAGGCCCAGGGGGCCCAGTACTTC
CDR3 protein: CASSQQGQAQGAQYF

D gene: TRBD2
J gene: TRBJ2-7
clone size: few
V gene: TRBV4-2
CDR3 DNA: TGTGCCAGCAACGAGGGACTATCCTCCTACGAGCAGTACTTC
CDR3 protein: CASNEGLSSYEQYF

D gene: .
J gene: TRBJ2-4
clone size: few
V gene: TRBV18
CDR3 DNA: TGTGCCAGCTCACCACAGGTGAAGGTTCGAAACAAAAACATTCAGTACTTC
CDR3 protein: CASSPQVKVRNKNIQYF

D gene: .
J gene: TRBJ2-3
clone size: .
V gene: TRBV3-1
CDR3 DNA: TGTGCCAGCAGCCAAAACCCGAGGAGCACAGATACGCAGTATTTT
CDR3 protein: CASSQNPRSTDTQYF

D gene: .
J gene: TRBJ2-2
clone size: .
V gene: TRBV18
CDR3 DNA: TGTGCCAGCTCACCATTTATTAGCGGAACATATAACACCGGGGTGCTGTTTTTT
CDR3 protein: CASSPFISGTYNTGVLFF

D gene: TRBD2
J gene: TRBJ2-7
clone size: many
V gene: TRBV20-1
CDR3 DNA: TGCAGTGCTAGAGATTTGGGACTAGCCTATTCCTACGAGCAGTACTTC
CDR3 protein: CSARDLGLAYSYEQYF

D gene: TRBD2
J gene: TRBJ2-7
clone size: few
V gene: TRBV29-1
CDR3 DNA: TGCAGCGTTGGATCCGGGACTAGCGGGAGTGGGGGCTACGAGCAGTACTTC
CDR3 protein: CSVGSGTSGSGGYEQYF

D gene: .
J gene: TRBJ1-2
clone size: many
V gene: TRBV12-3/TRBV12-4
CDR3 DNA: TGTGCCAGCAGGGACGGGTTGGGCGGCTACACCTTC
CDR3 protein: CASRDGLGGYTF

D gene: TRBD2
J gene: TRBJ2-7
clone size: .
V gene: TRBV4-3
CDR3 DNA: TGCGCCAGCAGCCAAGCCCTAGCGGGCTTCGCCTACGAGCAGTACTTC
CDR3 protein: CASSQALAGFAYEQYF

D gene: .
J gene: TRBJ1-1
clone size: few
V gene: TRBV6-2/TRBV6-3
CDR3 DNA: TGTGCCAGCACCGGACACTTGAACACTGAAGCTTTCTTT
CDR3 protein: CASTGHLNTEAFF

D gene: TRBD2
J gene: TRBJ2-7
clone size: .
V gene: TRBV15
CDR3 DNA: TGTGCCACCAGCAGAGCCCAGCGGGGACCCTCCTACGAGCAGTACTTC
CDR3 protein: CATSRAQRGPSYEQYF

D gene: .
J gene: TRBJ1-3
clone size: few
V gene: TRBV12-3/TRBV12-4
CDR3 DNA: TGTGCCAGCAGTTTTTTCGGGGGGTCGGGTGGAAACACCATATATTTT
CDR3 protein: CASSFFGGSGGNTIYF

D gene: TRBD1
J gene: TRBJ2-5
clone size: few
V gene: TRBV20-1
CDR3 DNA: TGCAGTGCTAGTCAGGGGGAGATCCAAGAGACCCAGTACTTC
CDR3 protein: CSASQGEIQETQYF

D gene: TRBD2
J gene: TRBJ2-1
clone size: .
V gene: TRBV9
CDR3 DNA: TGTGCCAGCAGCGTAGACGGGGGGGAAGGGATTTGGAATGAGCAGTTCTTC
CDR3 protein: CASSVDGGEGIWNEQFF